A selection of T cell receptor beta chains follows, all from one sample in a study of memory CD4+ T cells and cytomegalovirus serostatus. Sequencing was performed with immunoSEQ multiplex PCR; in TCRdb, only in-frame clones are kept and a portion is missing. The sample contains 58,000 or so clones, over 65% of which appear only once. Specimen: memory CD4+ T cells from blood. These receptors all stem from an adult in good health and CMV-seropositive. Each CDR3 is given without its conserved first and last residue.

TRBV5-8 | ASSLGGDTNTDTQY
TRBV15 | ATSRDRRGCT
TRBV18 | ASSPPTRAGQQF
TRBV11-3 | ASSPWGQTNTGELF
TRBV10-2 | ASSEPQQGYGYT
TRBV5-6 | ASSLAAPGEQY
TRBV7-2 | ASSLGAGQSEKLF
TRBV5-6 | ASSFDRVEKLF
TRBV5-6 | ASSVMEGGRETQY
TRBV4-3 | ASRQGLNTEAF
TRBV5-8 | ASSLGPVLTDTQY
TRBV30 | AWNDAPLNTEAF
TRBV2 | ASSKQGRGETQY
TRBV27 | ASCRTGVNNEQF
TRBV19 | ASRTVAGADTQY
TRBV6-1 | ASSREEKGFYGYT
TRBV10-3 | ASRGSNQPQH
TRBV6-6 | ASRGFITGELF
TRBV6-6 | ASSTNRQGGIIQY
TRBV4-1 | ASSQKAPGLAALNEQF
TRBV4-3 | ASSQDPQTKNIQY
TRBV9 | ASSDLLRTSSYNEQF